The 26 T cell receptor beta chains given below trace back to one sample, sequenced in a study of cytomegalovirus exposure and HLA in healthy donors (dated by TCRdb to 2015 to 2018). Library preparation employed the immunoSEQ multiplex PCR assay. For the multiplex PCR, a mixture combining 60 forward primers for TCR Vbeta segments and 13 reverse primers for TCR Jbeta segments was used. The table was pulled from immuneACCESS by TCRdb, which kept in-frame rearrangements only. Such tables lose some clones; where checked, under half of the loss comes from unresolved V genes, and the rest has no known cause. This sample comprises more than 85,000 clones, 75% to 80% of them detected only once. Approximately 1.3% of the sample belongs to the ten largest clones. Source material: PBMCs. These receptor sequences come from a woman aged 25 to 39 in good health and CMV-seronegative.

CDR3 nucleotides: TGTGCCAGCAGCTTGAGGGACAGGGGGCTTCCCGAGCAGTACTTC. Its translation: CASSLRDRGLPEQYF. V and J are TRBV11-1 and TRBJ2-7; TRBD1 agrees at 12 bases. The CDR3 contains 15 residues. After removal of 3 bases from V and 6 bases from J, the junction contained 6 bases not matched to a gene. Germline loops: CDR1 SGHAT, CDR2 FQDESV (reference sequence).

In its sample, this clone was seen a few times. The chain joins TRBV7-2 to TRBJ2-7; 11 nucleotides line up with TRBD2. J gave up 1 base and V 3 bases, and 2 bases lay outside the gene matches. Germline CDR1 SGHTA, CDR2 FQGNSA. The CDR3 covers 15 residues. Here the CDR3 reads CASSFGTSGSYEQYF. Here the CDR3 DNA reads TGTGCCAGCAGCTTTGGGACTAGCGGATCCTACGAGCAGTACTTC.

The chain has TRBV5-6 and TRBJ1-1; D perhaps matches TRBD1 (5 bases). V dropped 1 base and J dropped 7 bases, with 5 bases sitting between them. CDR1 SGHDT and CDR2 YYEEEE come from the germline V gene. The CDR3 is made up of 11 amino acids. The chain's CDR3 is CASSLQGEAFF. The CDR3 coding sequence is TGTGCCAGCAGCTTGCAGGGTGAAGCTTTCTTT.

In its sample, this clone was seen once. CDR3 coding DNA: TGTGCCAGCAGTCTACAGGACAGATTCTACGGCTACACCTTC. Translated: CASSLQDRFYGYTF. V and J are TRBV28 and TRBJ1-2; a weak D match, TRBD1 (6 bases). The CDR3 runs 14 residues. V lost 5 bases to trimming and J lost 8 bases, with 18 bases between them. The germline V gene has CDR1 MDHEN and CDR2 SYDVKM.

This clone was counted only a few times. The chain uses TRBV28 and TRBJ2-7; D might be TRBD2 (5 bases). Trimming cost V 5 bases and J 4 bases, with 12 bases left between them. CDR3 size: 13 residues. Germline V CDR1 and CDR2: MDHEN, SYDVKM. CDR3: CASSPRLHYEQYF. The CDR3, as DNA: TGTGCCAGCAGTCCAAGACTACATTACGAGCAGTACTTC.

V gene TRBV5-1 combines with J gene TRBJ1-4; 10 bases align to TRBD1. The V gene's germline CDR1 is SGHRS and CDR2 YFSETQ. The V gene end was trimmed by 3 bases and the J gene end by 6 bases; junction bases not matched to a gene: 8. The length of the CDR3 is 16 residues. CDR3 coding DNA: TGCGCCAGCAGCTATTCGGGACAGGGGAGCTATGAAAAACTGTTTTTT. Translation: CASSYSGQGSYEKLFF. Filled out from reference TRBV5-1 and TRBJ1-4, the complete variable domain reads KAGVTQTPRYLIKTRGQQVTLSCSPISGHRSVSWYQQTPGQGLQFLFEYFSETQRNKGNFPGRFSGRQFSNSRSEMNVSTLELGDSALYLCASSYSGQGSYEKLFFGSGTQLSVL.

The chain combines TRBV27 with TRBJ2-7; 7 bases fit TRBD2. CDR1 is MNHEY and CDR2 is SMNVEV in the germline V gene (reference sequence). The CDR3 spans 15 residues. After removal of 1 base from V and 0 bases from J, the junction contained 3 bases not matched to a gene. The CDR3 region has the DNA TGTGCCAGCAGTTTATGGGGGGGGAGCTCCTACGAGCAGTACTTC. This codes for CASSLWGGSSYEQYF.

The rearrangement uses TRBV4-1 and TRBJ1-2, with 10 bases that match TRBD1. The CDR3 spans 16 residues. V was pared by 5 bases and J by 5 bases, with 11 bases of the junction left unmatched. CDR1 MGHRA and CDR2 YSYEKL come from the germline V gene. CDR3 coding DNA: TGCGCCAGCAGCTTAACCGGGACAGGGGAGGAATATGGCTACACCTTC. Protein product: CASSLTGTGEEYGYTF.

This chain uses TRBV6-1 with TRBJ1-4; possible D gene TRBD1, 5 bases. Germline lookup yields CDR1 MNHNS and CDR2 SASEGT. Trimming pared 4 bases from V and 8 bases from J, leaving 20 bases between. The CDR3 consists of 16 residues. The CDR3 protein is CASSVLGDSRREKLFF. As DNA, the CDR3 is TGTGCCAGCAGTGTTTTGGGGGACTCCCGGCGGGAAAAACTGTTTTTT.

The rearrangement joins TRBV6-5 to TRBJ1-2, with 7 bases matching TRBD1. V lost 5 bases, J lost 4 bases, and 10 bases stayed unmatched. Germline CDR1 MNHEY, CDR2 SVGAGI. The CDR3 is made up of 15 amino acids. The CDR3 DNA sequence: TGTGCCAGCAGTCCCCCCGGGACAGCCTTCTATGGCTACACCTTC. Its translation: CASSPPGTAFYGYTF.

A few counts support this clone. CDR3 nucleotides: TGCGCCAGCAGCCAAGATTGGAGCGGGGCCAATGAGCAGTTCTTC. It specifies CASSQDWSGANEQFF. The gene calls are TRBV4-3 and TRBJ2-1; 7 positions agree with TRBD2. This CDR3 region has 15 residues. Germline lookup yields CDR1 LGHNA and CDR2 YSLEER. V trimming: 0 bases; J trimming: 6 bases; junction bases outside the gene matches: 5.

The CDR3, as DNA: TGCGCCAGCAGCCTTCTCACGGGTGAAGCTTTCTTT. It specifies CASSLLTGEAFF. V gene TRBV5-1 combines with J gene TRBJ1-1; D is undetermined. Trimming shortened V by 4 bases and J by 7 bases, and 11 bases separated the two germline ends. There are 12 residues in the CDR3. Looked up from germline, CDR1 is SGHRS and CDR2 is YFSETQ. The whole variable domain, remainder taken from reference TRBV5-1 and TRBJ1-1, is KAGVTQTPRYLIKTRGQQVTLSCSPISGHRSVSWYQQTPGQGLQFLFEYFSETQRNKGNFPGRFSGRQFSNSRSEMNVSTLELGDSALYLCASSLLTGEAFFGQGTRLTVV.

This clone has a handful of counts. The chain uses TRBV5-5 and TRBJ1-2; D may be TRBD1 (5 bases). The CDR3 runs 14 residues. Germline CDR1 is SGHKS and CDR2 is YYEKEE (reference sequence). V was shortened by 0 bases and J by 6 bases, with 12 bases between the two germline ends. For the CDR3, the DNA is TGTGCCAGCAGCTTGGCCGCAGGGCGCGATGGCTACACCTTC. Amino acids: CASSLAAGRDGYTF.

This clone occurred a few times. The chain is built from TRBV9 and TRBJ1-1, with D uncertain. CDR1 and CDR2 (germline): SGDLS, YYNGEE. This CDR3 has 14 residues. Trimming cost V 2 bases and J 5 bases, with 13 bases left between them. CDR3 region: CASSVAGRETEAFF. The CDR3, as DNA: TGTGCCAGCAGCGTGGCGGGGAGGGAGACTGAAGCTTTCTTT.

Here the CDR3 reads CASSDLAGGSNEQFF. The DNA of the CDR3 is TGTGCCAGCAGTGACCTAGCGGGAGGGTCGAATGAGCAGTTCTTC. The chain recombines TRBV2 with TRBJ2-1; TRBD2 agrees at 12 bases. This CDR3 spans 15 amino acids. Trimming at V came to 3 bases and at J to 7 bases, leaving 4 bases not matched to a gene. The germline gives CDR1 SNHLY, CDR2 FYNNEI.

The CDR3 DNA reads as TGTGCCTGGAGTGTAGAAGATTATCGGTGGGGCAGCGCGACCCAGAACACTGAAGCTTTCTTT. Translating it yields CAWSVEDYRWGSATQNTEAFF. The J gene is TRBJ1-1, the V gene TRBV30, with D maybe TRBD1 (5 bases). V was pared by 0 bases and J by 1 base, with 30 bases between. The length of the CDR3 is 21 residues. Germline values: CDR1 GTSNPN, CDR2 SVGIG (reference sequence).

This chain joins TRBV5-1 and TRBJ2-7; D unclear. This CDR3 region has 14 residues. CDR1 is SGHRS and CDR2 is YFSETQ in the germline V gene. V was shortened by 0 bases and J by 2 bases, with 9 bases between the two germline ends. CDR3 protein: CASSLARPTYEQYF. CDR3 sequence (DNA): TGCGCCAGCAGCTTGGCCAGGCCAACCTACGAGCAGTACTTC.

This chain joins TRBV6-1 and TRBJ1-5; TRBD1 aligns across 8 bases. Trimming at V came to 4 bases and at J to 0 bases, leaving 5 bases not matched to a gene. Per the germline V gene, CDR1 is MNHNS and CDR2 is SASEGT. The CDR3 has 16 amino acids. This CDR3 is CASSARDRGSNQPQHF. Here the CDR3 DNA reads TGTGCCAGCAGTGCCCGCGACAGGGGTAGCAATCAGCCCCAGCATTTT.

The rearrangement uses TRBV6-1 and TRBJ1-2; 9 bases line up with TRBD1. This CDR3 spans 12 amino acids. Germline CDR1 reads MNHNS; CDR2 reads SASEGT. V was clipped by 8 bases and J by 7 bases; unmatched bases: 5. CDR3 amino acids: CASPGTGSGYTF. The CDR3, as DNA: TGTGCCAGCCCAGGGACAGGGTCTGGCTACACCTTC.

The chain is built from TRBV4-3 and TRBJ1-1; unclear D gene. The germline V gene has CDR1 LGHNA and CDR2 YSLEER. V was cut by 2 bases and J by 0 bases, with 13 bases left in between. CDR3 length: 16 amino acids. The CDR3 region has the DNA TGCGCCAGCAGCCAAAGCCAGGTAGTCTTGAACACTGAAGCTTTCTTT. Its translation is CASSQSQVVLNTEAFF.

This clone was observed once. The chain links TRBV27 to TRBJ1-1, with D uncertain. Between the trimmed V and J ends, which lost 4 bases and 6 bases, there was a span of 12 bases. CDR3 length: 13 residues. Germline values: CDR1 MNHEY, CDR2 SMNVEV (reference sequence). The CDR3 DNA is TGTGCCAGCAGTTGGCGGGGATCTGCTGAAGCTTTCTTT. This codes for CASSWRGSAEAFF.

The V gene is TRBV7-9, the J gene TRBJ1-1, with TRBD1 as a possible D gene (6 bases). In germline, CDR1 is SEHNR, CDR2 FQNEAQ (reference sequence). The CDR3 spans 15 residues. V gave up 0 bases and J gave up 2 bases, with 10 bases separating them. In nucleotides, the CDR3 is TGTGCCAGCAGCTTAGCACAGGGAATTAACACTGAAGCTTTCTTT. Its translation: CASSLAQGINTEAFF. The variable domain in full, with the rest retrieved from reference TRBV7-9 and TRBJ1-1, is DTGVSQNPRHKITKRGQNVTFRCDPISEHNRLYWYRQTLGQGPEFLTYFQNEAQLEKSRLLSDRFSAERPKGSFSTLEIQRTEQGDSAMYLCASSLAQGINTEAFFGQGTRLTVV.

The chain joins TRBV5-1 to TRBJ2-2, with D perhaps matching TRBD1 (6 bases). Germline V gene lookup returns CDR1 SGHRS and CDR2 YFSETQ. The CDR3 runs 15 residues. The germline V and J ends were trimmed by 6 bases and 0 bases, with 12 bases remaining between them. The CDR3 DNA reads TGCGCCAGCAAGGCGGACAGCGCGAACACCGGGGAGCTGTTTTTT. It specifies CASKADSANTGELFF.

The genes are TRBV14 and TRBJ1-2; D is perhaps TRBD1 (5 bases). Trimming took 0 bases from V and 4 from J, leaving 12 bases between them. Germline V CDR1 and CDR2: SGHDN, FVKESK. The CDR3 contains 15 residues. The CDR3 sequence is CASSQDRRASYGYTF. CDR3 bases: TGTGCCAGCAGCCAAGATCGCAGGGCCAGCTATGGCTACACCTTC.

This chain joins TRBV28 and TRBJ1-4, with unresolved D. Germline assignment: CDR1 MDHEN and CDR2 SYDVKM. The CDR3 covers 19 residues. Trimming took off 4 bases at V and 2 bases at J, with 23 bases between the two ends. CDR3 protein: CASSSSYSAGSSTNEKLFF. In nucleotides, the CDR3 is TGTGCCAGCAGTTCATCGTATTCTGCAGGATCCTCGACTAATGAAAAACTGTTTTTT.

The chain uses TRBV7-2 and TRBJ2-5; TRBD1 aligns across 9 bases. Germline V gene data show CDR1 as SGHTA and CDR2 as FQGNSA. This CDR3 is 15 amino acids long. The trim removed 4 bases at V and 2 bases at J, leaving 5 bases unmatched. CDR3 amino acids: CASSWTGTGQETQYF. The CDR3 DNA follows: TGTGCCAGCAGCTGGACCGGGACAGGGCAAGAGACCCAGTACTTC.